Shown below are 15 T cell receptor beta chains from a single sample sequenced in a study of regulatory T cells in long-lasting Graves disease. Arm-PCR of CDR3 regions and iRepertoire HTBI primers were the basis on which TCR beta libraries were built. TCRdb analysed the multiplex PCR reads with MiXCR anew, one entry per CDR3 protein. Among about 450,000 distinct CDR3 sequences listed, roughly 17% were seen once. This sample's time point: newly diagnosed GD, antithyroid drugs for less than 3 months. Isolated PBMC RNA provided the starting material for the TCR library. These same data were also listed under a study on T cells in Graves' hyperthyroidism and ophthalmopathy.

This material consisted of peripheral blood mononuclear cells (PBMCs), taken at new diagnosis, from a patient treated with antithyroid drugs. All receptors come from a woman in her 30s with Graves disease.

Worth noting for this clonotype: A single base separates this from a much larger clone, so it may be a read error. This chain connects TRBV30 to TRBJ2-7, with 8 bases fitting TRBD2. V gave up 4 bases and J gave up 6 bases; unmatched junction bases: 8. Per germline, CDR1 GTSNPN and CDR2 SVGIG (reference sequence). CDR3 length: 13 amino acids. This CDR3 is CAWKRTSGCEQYF. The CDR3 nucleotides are TGTGCCTGGAAAAGAACTAGCGGCTGCGAGCAGTACTTC.

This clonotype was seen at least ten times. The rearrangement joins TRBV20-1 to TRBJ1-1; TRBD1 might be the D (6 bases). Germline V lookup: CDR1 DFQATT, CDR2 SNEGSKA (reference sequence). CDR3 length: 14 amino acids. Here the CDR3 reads CRGSAGTTETEAFF. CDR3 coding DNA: TGCAGGGGAAGCGCCGGGACAACGGAGACTGAAGCTTTCTTT.

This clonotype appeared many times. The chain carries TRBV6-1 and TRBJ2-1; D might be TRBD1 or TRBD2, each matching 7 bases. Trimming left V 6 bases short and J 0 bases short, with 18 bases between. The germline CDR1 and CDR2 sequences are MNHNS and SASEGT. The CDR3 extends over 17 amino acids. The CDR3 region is CASSPGGGLSSYNEQFF. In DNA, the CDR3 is TGTGCCAGCAGCCCAGGGGGGGGATTAAGCTCCTACAATGAGCAGTTCTTC.

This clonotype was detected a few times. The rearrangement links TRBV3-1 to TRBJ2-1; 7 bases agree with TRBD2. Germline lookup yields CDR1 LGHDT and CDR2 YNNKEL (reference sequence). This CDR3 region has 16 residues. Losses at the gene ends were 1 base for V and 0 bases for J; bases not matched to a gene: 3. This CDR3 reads CASSQGGGYSYNEQFF. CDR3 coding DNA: TGTGCCAGCAGCCAAGGGGGGGGTTACTCCTACAATGAGCAGTTCTTC.

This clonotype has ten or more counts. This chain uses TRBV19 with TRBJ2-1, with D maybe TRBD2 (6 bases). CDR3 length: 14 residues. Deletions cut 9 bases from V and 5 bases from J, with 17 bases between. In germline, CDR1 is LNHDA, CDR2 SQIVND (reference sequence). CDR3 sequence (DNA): TGTGCCAGCAGCCGCGCGGGATATGACAATGAGCAGTTCTTC. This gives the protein CASSRAGYDNEQFF.

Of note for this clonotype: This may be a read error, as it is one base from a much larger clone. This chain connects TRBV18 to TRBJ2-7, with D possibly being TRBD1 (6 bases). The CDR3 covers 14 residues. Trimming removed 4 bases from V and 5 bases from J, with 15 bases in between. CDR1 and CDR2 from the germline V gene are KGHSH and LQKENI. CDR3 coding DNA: TGTGCCAGCTCACAATGGGCAGGGGTACACGAGCAGTACTTC. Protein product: CASSQWAGVHEQYF.

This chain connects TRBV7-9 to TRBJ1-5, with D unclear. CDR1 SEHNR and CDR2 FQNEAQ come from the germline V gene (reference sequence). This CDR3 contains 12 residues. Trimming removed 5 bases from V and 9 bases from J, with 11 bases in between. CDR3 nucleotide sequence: TGTGCCAGCAGCCCAGGAAAGCGGCCCCAGCATTTT. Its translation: CASSPGKRPQHF.

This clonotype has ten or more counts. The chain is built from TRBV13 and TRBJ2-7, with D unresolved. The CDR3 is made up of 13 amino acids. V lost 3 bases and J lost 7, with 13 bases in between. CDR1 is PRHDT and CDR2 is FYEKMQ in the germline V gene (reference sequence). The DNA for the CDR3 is TGTGCCAGCAGCTTGGGTCCCCCGTGGGAGCAGTACTTC. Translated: CASSLGPPWEQYF. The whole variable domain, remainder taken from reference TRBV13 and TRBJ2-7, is AAGVIQSPRHLIKEKRETATLKCYPIPRHDTVYWYQQGPGQDPQFLISFYEKMQSDKGSIPDRFSAQQFSDYHSELNMSSLELGDSALYFCASSLGPPWEQYFGPGTRLTVT.

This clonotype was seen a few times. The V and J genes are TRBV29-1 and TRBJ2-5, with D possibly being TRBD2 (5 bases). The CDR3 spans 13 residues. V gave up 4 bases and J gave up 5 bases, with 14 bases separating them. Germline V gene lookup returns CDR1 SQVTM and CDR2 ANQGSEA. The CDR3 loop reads CSVVYGGSETQYF. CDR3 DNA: TGCAGCGTTGTCTATGGCGGGTCTGAGACCCAGTACTTC.

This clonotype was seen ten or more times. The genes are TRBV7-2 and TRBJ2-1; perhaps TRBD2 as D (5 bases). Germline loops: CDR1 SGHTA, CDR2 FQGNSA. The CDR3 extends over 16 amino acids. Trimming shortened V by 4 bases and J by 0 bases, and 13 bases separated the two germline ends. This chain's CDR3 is CASSSLATTSYNEQFF. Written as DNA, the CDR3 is TGTGCCAGCAGCTCCTTAGCGACTACCTCCTACAATGAGCAGTTCTTC.

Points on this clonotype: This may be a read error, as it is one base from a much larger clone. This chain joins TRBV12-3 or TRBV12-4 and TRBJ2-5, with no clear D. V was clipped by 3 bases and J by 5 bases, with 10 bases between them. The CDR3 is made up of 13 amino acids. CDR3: CASSLSLRETQYF. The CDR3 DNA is TGTGCCAGCAGTTTGTCCCTAAGGGAGACCCAGTACTTC.

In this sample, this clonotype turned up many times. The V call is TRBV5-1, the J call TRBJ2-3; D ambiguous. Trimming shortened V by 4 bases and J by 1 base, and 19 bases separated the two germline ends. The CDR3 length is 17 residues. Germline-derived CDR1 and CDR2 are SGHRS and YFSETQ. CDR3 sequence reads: CASSKSGSGWRTDTQYF. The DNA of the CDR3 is TGCGCCAGCAGCAAGTCCGGATCTGGGTGGCGCACAGATACGCAGTATTTT.

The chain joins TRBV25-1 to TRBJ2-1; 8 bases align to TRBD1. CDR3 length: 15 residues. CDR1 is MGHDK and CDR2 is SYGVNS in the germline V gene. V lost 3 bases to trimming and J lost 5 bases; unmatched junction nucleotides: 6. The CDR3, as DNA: TGTGCCAGCAGTGACTGGACAGGGTACAACAATGAGCAGTTCTTC. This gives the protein CASSDWTGYNNEQFF.

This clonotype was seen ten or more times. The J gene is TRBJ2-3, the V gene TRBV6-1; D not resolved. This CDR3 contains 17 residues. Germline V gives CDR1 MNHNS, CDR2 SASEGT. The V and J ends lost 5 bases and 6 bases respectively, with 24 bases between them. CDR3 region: CASSQTWRTELGDTQYF. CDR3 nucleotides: TGTGCCAGCAGTCAAACGTGGCGGACGGAGCTGGGGGATACGCAGTATTTT.

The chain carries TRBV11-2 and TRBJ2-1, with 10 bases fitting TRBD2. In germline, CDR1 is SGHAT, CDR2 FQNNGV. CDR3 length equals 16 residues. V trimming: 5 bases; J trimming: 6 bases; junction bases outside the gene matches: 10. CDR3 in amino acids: CASSQDPLAGINEQFF. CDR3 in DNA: TGTGCCAGCAGCCAAGATCCACTAGCGGGGATCAATGAGCAGTTCTTC.